This TCR beta chain was obtained from a study of blood T cells in healthy people across ages (dated by TCRdb to 2013 to 2016). Study-wide context: In model experiments, roughly one uniquely barcoded TCR beta cDNA molecule per two T cells was captured by template switching. The study analyzed two additional independent replicas of 1 million unique cDNA reads from the same blood draw for two donors, one aged 18 to 29 and one aged 80 or older. Donors were grouped into four age groups: young (average 16 years), middle-aged (39), aged (62) and long-lived (82). To avoid experimental bias, donors of different ages were distributed randomly across sequencing lanes. The study measured age-related changes in TCR beta repertoire diversity using deep sequencing normalized with unique cDNA molecular identifiers.

Receptor libraries were prepared by 5' RACE. Sequencing was carried out with an Illumina HiSeq 2500. The second PCR ran for roughly 6 to 11 cycles and used a J-beta primer mix along with a sample-barcoded 5' primer. Each TCR beta cDNA molecule received a unique molecular identifier from a template-switch 5' adaptor carrying 12 random nucleotides. Each sample yielded at least 3 million CDR3-containing paired-end reads. All of the RNA was converted into first-strand cDNA using the Mint cDNA synthesis kit, with a TRBC-specific oligonucleotide serving as the primer. After uracil-DNA glycosylase treatment, a first 18-cycle PCR used universal primers M1SS and BC2_uni_R on all cDNA. For the original study's pipeline: For normalization, 1 million high-quality reads were randomly selected from each sample, with every read carrying a distinct molecular identifier. Reads with shared molecular identifiers were discarded instead of being binned into consensus sequences. MiTCR, set to a Q25 quality threshold and the strictest error-elimination algorithm, was used for CDR3 identification, clonotype clustering and error correction. A nonparametric unseen species model with Euler transformation was used to estimate lower-bound total TCR beta diversity. In-frame beta chains were kept once TCRdb had trimmed the public reads at Q25 with fastp and called clones with MiXCR. Records with the same CDR3 protein are collapsed into one entry carrying the most frequent genes and DNA. The V and J calls, along with clone size, are taken from TCRdb and not from the paper's own processing. The sample table lists approximately 1.5 million distinct CDR3 sequences, 35% to 45% of them with a count of one. The ten largest account for 4% of the sample.

The paper's findings and limits, for the study overall: Observed TCR beta diversity correlated strongly with the percentage of naive T cells measured by flow cytometry. Observed TCR beta diversity per million T cells fell roughly linearly with age, and a significant reduction was already apparent by age approximately 41. Estimates of total diversity based on one million sequenced T cells were considered lower bounds and underestimates. Donor CMV infection status was unknown, potentially confounding age-related changes in expanded clonotypes. Compared with the aged group, the long-lived group had more naive CD4+ T cells, fewer expanded clones and increased TCR diversity, suggesting age selection. Conclusive comparison of naive and antigen-experienced compartments was prevented by the profiling of bulk unsorted PBMCs.

Turning to this clonotype: Its antigen remains unidentified. Base qualities were left out, and no much larger clone turns up one base away.

CDR1 and CDR2 are read off the germline V gene (reference sequence) as SEHNR and FQNEAQ. Counted from cysteine to phenylalanine, this CDR3 has 15 amino acids. Only the CDR3 portion is preserved as DNA: 45 bases, with reading frame beginning at the first base. The V and J ends are trimmed by 5 bases and 4 bases, leaving 14 bases between them. Donors were 30 to 45 systemically healthy Caucasian individuals from Russia aged roughly 6 to 100 years. Around 10 milliliters of peripheral blood were drawn from each donor into EDTA-treated Vacutainer tubes. Ficoll-Paque density-gradient centrifugation was used to isolate PBMCs, with at least 6.5 million per sample. Trizol reagent was used to extract total RNA from the PBMCs, yielding at least 6 micrograms per sample. The percentages of naive CD45RAhigh/CD27high T cells were determined by flow cytometry on a PBMC aliquot from every donor.

This sequence uses TRBV7-9 and TRBJ1-4; no D gene is confidently identified. Sequencing was performed on blood. The clonotype was recovered from a woman younger than 30 in good health. The nucleotide sequence reads as follows: TGTGCCAGCAGCCCCAACGGGCAGAATAATGAAAAACTGTTTTTT. This gives the protein CASSPNGQNNEKLFF.